This T cell receptor beta chain originates from a study of blood T cell repertoires in COVID-19. Looking at the study overall: The study drew acute and convalescent COVID-19 samples from the United States, Italy and Spain. T cells, B-cell-depleted T cells, or PBMCs provided the cDNA or gDNA that served as material.

The junction had 11 bases not matched to a gene; V was cut back by 5 bases and J by 6 bases. The CDR3 consists of 15 residues. From germline, CDR1 is SEHNR and CDR2 FQNEAQ (reference sequence). Original analysis: The authors estimated nucleated cell counts from reference gene primer amplification. Clones were read by immunoSEQ multiplex PCR, and TCRdb kept only the in-frame ones, dropping some. V, J and clone size reflect that table, while D and trimming were determined from the DNA. The sample yields some 240,000 clones, more than 75% seen once. This sequence was found in an older woman with active or convalescent COVID-19. Sequences were obtained from peripheral blood. This chain links TRBV7-9 with TRBJ2-3; 7 bases match TRBD2. CDR3 residues: CASSLASGLWDTQYF. CDR3 coding DNA: TGTGCCAGCAGCCTCGCTAGCGGCCTCTGGGATACGCAGTATTTT.